Shown below are 3 T cell receptor beta chains from a single sample sequenced in a study of beta chain features in type 1 diabetes. Expressed TCRB transcripts got sequenced, as all isolated RNA was reverse transcribed. Produced via immunoSEQ multiplex PCR; TCRdb's table is partial and in-frame only. The table has 150,000 to 200,000 clones, about an eighth seen once. The sample was central memory CD4+ T cells from blood. Receptors originate from a woman aged 18-35 years in good health.

The chain's CDR3 is CASSLGLGPSYNEQFF. CDR3 sequence (DNA): TGTGCCAGCAGCTTGGGATTGGGGCCTTCCTACAATGAGCAGTTCTTC. J is TRBJ2-1 and V is TRBV7-3; D is perhaps TRBD1 (5 bases). Germline CDR1 is SGHTA and CDR2 is FQGTGA. The CDR3 covers 16 residues. The V and J ends lost 3 bases and 1 base respectively, with 13 bases between them.

This clone has only a few counts. The chain has TRBV4-2 and TRBJ1-4; D not certain. Germline CDR1 is LGHNA and CDR2 is YNFKEQ. Trimming took off 2 bases at V and 7 bases at J, with 14 bases between the two ends. The CDR3 runs 15 residues. CDR3 DNA sequence: TGTGCCAGCAGCCAATCGGGAAGGGAAAGTGAAAAACTGTTTTTT. Translation: CASSQSGRESEKLFF.

In this sample, this clone turned up a few times. The CDR3: CAWSYGDSNQPQHF. Here the CDR3 DNA reads TGTGCCTGGAGTTACGGGGATAGCAATCAGCCCCAGCATTTT. This chain connects TRBV30 to TRBJ1-5, with unresolved D. Germline CDR1 reads GTSNPN; CDR2 reads SVGIG (reference sequence). The CDR3 loop spans 14 amino acids. Trimming stripped 2 bases from V and 0 bases from J, with 8 bases between.